Each of the 8 T cell receptor beta chains below was sequenced from the same sample in a study of blood T cell repertoires in COVID-19. Some clones are missing from TCRdb's copy, which holds only in-frame ones; the method was immunoSEQ multiplex PCR. Among 180,000 or so clones listed, over 75% were seen once. Material for sequencing was PBMCs or T cells enriched from blood (not recorded which). These receptor sequences come from a woman aged 18-35 years who had recovered from COVID-19.

The chain joins TRBV2 to TRBJ2-2; D might be TRBD2 (6 bases). The germline gives CDR1 SNHLY, CDR2 FYNNEI. This CDR3 is 16 amino acids long. V gave up 6 bases and J gave up 7 bases, with 21 bases separating them. The CDR3 nucleotides are TGTGCCAGCAGCGCCAGTCCCGGAGGGACCGGCGGGGAGCTGTTTTTT. This sequence encodes CASSASPGGTGGELFF.

The genes are TRBV7-2 and TRBJ1-3; 10 bases are shared with TRBD1. CDR3 length: 16 amino acids. The V gene end was trimmed by 1 base and the J gene end by 9 bases; junction bases not matched to a gene: 9. Germline V gene sequence: CDR1 SGHTA, CDR2 FQGNSA. CDR3: CASSLGPGQGFSTIYF. The DNA of the CDR3 is TGTGCCAGCAGCTTAGGCCCGGGACAGGGGTTCAGCACCATATATTTT.

The chain couples TRBV4-1 to TRBJ2-7; D unclear. Germline V gives CDR1 MGHRA, CDR2 YSYEKL. CDR3 length equals 11 residues. Trimming left V 2 bases short and J 5 bases short, with 4 bases between. The CDR3 DNA follows: TGCGCCAGCAGCCAACTCCACGAGCAGTACTTC. It translates to CASSQLHEQYF.

The J gene is TRBJ1-1, the V gene TRBV28; TRBD1 matches 10 bases. There are 17 residues in the CDR3. V shed 5 bases, J shed 0 bases, and the junction held 9 bases outside the gene matches. Germline CDR1 MDHEN, CDR2 SYDVKM. The CDR3 DNA is TGTGCCAGCAGTCTAATAGGGACAGGGGCCATGAACACTGAAGCTTTCTTT. It specifies CASSLIGTGAMNTEAFF.

As DNA, the CDR3 is TGTGCCAGCAGTTTAGACGGGAATCAGCCCCAGCATTTT. Protein sequence: CASSLDGNQPQHF. The V call is TRBV12-3 or TRBV12-4, the J call TRBJ1-5; the D is unclear. The CDR3 is 13 amino acids. V shed 1 base and J shed 4 bases, with 5 bases lying between them.

The chain is built from TRBV11-1 and TRBJ2-1; D is unclear. Per the germline V gene, CDR1 is SGHAT and CDR2 is FQDESV (reference sequence). The length of the CDR3 is 13 residues. V was shortened by 4 bases and J by 5 bases, with 9 bases between the two germline ends. The CDR3 region is CASSYSPNNEQFF. The CDR3 nucleotides are TGTGCCAGCAGCTACTCTCCTAACAATGAGCAGTTCTTC.

The chain employs TRBV5-1 and TRBJ2-2, with 12 bases that match TRBD1. Looked up from germline, CDR1 is SGHRS and CDR2 is YFSETQ. V trimming: 4 bases; J trimming: 6 bases; junction bases outside the gene matches: 7. The CDR3 runs 16 residues. The CDR3 reads CASSTTGQGASGELFF. DNA for the CDR3: TGCGCCAGCAGCACGACGGGACAGGGGGCTTCCGGGGAGCTGTTTTTT.

The chain employs TRBV5-6 and TRBJ2-5; D may be TRBD2 (6 bases). The germline V and J ends were trimmed by 4 bases and 3 bases, with 10 bases remaining between them. This CDR3 comprises 13 residues. The germline gives CDR1 SGHDT, CDR2 YYEEEE. CDR3 coding DNA: TGTGCCAGCAGCGGAAGGGAGGAAGAGACCCAGTACTTC. Amino acid sequence: CASSGREEETQYF.